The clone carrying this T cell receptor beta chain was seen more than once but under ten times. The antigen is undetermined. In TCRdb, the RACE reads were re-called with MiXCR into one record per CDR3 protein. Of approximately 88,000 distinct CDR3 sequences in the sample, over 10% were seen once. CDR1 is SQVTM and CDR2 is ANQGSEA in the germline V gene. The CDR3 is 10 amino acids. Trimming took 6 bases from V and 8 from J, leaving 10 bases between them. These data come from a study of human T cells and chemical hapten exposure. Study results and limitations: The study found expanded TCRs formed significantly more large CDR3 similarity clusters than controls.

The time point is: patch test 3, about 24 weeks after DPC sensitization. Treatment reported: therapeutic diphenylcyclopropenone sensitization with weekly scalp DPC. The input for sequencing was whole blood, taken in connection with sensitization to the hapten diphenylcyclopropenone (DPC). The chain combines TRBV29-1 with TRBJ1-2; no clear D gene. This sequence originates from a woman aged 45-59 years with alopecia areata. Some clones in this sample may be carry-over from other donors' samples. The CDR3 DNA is TGCAGCGTCTTTGACGGAGGCTACACCTTC. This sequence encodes CSVFDGGYTF.